Shown below are 22 T cell receptor beta chains from a single sample sequenced in a study of T cell responses to AZD1222 COVID-19 vaccine. The protocol was immunoSEQ multiplex PCR, while the TCRdb copy is restricted to in-frame clones and leaves out a portion. Of tens of thousands of clones in the sample, around 89% were seen once. This specimen consisted of peripheral blood, obtained 28 days after the second AZD1222 dose. Receptors originate from an adult who received the AZD1222 COVID-19 vaccine.

The J gene is TRBJ2-5, the V gene TRBV11-2, with D possibly matching TRBD1 (6 bases). The CDR3 length is 15 residues. Between the trimmed V and J ends, which lost 7 bases and 4 bases, there was a span of 19 bases. Looked up from germline, CDR1 is SGHAT and CDR2 is FQNNGV. CDR3: CASTDTTQGRETQYF. CDR3 nucleotides: TGTGCCAGCACCGATACCACACAGGGACGAGAGACCCAGTACTTC.

J is TRBJ1-1 and V is TRBV12-3 or TRBV12-4; 7 bases are a match to TRBD1. The CDR3 spans 13 residues. Trimming cost V 3 bases and J 7 bases; bases outside gene matches: 5. The CDR3 spells CASSFSQGGEAFF. DNA for the CDR3: TGTGCCAGCAGTTTTAGTCAGGGGGGTGAAGCTTTCTTT.

This sequence joins TRBV10-2 and TRBJ1-1, with D unresolved. Per germline, CDR1 WSHSY and CDR2 SAAADI. With 3 bases removed from V and 3 bases from J, the gap between germline ends came to 2 bases. CDR3 length: 11 residues. The CDR3 sequence: CASSEYTEAFF. Here the CDR3 DNA reads TGCGCCAGCAGTGAATACACTGAAGCTTTCTTT.

This CDR3 reads CATSDSGRGTDTQYF. The CDR3 DNA reads TGTGCCACCAGCGATAGCGGGAGAGGCACAGATACGCAGTATTTT. This chain uses TRBV24-1 with TRBJ2-3; 9 bases fit TRBD2. V lost 7 bases, J lost 1 base, and 5 bases stayed unmatched. CDR1 is KGHDR and CDR2 is SFDVKD in the germline V gene. The CDR3 has 15 residues.

The sample holds one count of this clone. The chain links TRBV30 to TRBJ1-5; the D is unclear. Germline loops: CDR1 GTSNPN, CDR2 SVGIG (reference sequence). Trimming cost V 2 bases and J 5 bases, with 16 bases left between them. CDR3 length: 15 residues. The CDR3 DNA sequence: TGTGCCTGGAGTCTACTGGAGGGTGCGGATCAGCCCCAGCATTTT. Amino acid sequence: CAWSLLEGADQPQHF. Combining the CDR3 with reference TRBV30 and TRBJ1-5 gives the whole variable domain SQTIHQWPATLVQPVGSPLSLECTVEGTSNPNLYWYRQAAGRGLQLLFYSVGIGQISSEVPQNLSASRPQDRQFILSSKKLLLSDSGFYLCAWSLLEGADQPQHFGDGTRLSIL.

The chain couples TRBV27 to TRBJ2-1, with TRBD2 matching over 7 bases. CDR3 length: 17 residues. With 3 bases clipped from V and 4 bases from J, the junction kept 12 bases outside the gene matches. Germline assignment: CDR1 MNHEY and CDR2 SMNVEV (reference sequence). The CDR3 sequence is CASSFFRTSDTYNEQFF. The CDR3 DNA is TGTGCCAGCAGTTTCTTTCGTACTAGCGACACTTACAATGAGCAGTTCTTC.

V gene TRBV4-2 combines with J gene TRBJ2-3; 14 nucleotides agree with TRBD2. Germline CDR1 LGHNA, CDR2 YNFKEQ. CDR3 length: 17 residues. Trimming cost V 4 bases and J 0 bases; bases outside gene matches: 3. Here the CDR3 DNA reads TGTGCCAGCAGCCTGGGGACTAGCGGGGGAAGCACAGATACGCAGTATTTT. The encoded protein is CASSLGTSGGSTDTQYF.

The rearrangement links TRBV12-3 or TRBV12-4 to TRBJ2-7, with D uncertain. V lost 1 base to trimming and J lost 2 bases, with 6 bases between them. This CDR3 contains 13 residues. The DNA of the CDR3 is TGTGCCAGCAGTTTAGGGCGTACCTACGAGCAGTACTTC. Protein sequence: CASSLGRTYEQYF.

This clone was seen a few times. This chain uses TRBV24-1 with TRBJ2-3, with 13 bases identical to TRBD2. Germline trimming cut 4 bases from V and 6 bases from J; bases unmatched to any gene: 3. There are 15 residues in the CDR3. From germline, CDR1 is KGHDR and CDR2 SFDVKD. The chain's CDR3 is CATSDQTSGGDTQYF. The CDR3 coding sequence is TGTGCCACCAGTGACCAGACTAGCGGGGGGGATACGCAGTATTTT.

The chain recombines TRBV5-5 with TRBJ1-3, with 9 nucleotides matching TRBD1. The ends lost 2 bases at V and 2 bases at J; junction bases unmatched: 2. Germline V gene data show CDR1 as SGHKS and CDR2 as YYEKEE (reference sequence). There are 15 residues in the CDR3. The CDR3 loop is CASSLQGATGNTIYF. CDR3 bases: TGTGCCAGCAGCTTACAGGGGGCAACTGGAAACACCATATATTTT.

The CDR3 sequence is CASSSTGVLNNSPLHF. The DNA for the CDR3 is TGTGCCAGCAGTTCGACAGGGGTCCTAAATAATTCACCCCTCCACTTT. V usage is TRBV6-5 and J usage is TRBJ1-6; 8 nucleotides line up with TRBD1. V lost 4 bases, J lost 5 bases, and 7 bases stayed unmatched. The CDR3 has 16 amino acids. Germline CDR1 MNHEY, CDR2 SVGAGI.

The rearrangement uses TRBV18 and TRBJ1-5; D is unresolved. The V and J ends lost 3 bases and 6 bases respectively, with 15 bases between them. Germline-derived CDR1 and CDR2 are KGHSH and LQKENI. The CDR3 has 15 amino acids. Here the CDR3 reads CASSPRTTEGQPQHF. The CDR3 nucleotides read TGTGCCAGCTCACCTCGAACCACTGAGGGTCAGCCCCAGCATTTT. The full variable domain, rest sourced from reference TRBV18 and TRBJ1-5, is NAGVMQNPRHLVRRRGQEARLRCSPMKGHSHVYWYRQLPEEGLKFMVYLQKENIIDESGMPKERFSAEFPKEGPSILRIQQVVRGDSAAYFCASSPRTTEGQPQHFGDGTRLSIL.

This chain uses TRBV27 with TRBJ2-1; TRBD1 or TRBD2 may be the D gene (5 bases each). This CDR3 comprises 14 residues. Germline CDR1 is MNHEY and CDR2 is SMNVEV (reference sequence). Between the trimmed V and J ends, which lost 8 bases and 5 bases, there was a span of 16 bases. CDR3 amino acids: CASGGRGPNNEQFF. CDR3 bases: TGTGCCAGCGGAGGAAGGGGCCCGAACAATGAGCAGTTCTTC.

The chain uses TRBV6-6 and TRBJ2-5; 12 nucleotides align to TRBD1. The CDR3 is 15 amino acids. V shed 5 bases, J shed 4 bases, and the junction held 5 bases outside the gene matches. The germline V gene has CDR1 MNHNY and CDR2 SVGAGI (reference sequence). The CDR3, as DNA: TGTGCCAGCAGTACCGGGACAGGGGGCCGAGAGACCCAGTACTTC. Translated: CASSTGTGGRETQYF.

The chain employs TRBV18 and TRBJ1-2; no clear D gene. The CDR3 spans 14 residues. The V gene's germline CDR1 is KGHSH and CDR2 LQKENI. Trimming took 2 bases from V and 4 from J, leaving 11 bases between them. The CDR3: CASSPEPPVYGYTF. DNA of the CDR3: TGTGCCAGCTCACCAGAACCGCCGGTCTATGGCTACACCTTC.

This clone has just one count. This chain uses TRBV5-8 with TRBJ1-5, with a tentative D call TRBD1 (5 bases). Germline assignment: CDR1 SGHTS and CDR2 YDEGEE. This CDR3 is 15 amino acids long. The V end lost 4 bases, the J end lost 3 bases, and 14 bases lay between the germline ends. CDR3 sequence (DNA): TGTGCCAGCAGCCGATCGGGGGTCTACAATCAGCCCCAGCATTTT. It is translated as CASSRSGVYNQPQHF.

The chain links TRBV9 to TRBJ2-2; no definite D call. Trimming took off 2 bases at V and 0 bases at J, with 8 bases between the two ends. The CDR3 covers 15 residues. Germline CDR1 and CDR2: SGDLS and YYNGEE. CDR3 region: CASSVDGSNTGELFF. CDR3 in DNA: TGTGCCAGCAGCGTGGACGGATCGAACACCGGGGAGCTGTTTTTT.

The chain recombines TRBV4-2 with TRBJ1-1; 8 bases line up with TRBD1. Trimming cost V 1 base and J 7 bases; bases outside gene matches: 8. Per the germline V gene, CDR1 is LGHNA and CDR2 is YNFKEQ. The CDR3 extends over 15 amino acids. For the CDR3, the DNA is TGTGCCAGCAGCCAAGGAGGACAGGGAGGCGTTGAAGCTTTCTTT. The encoded protein is CASSQGGQGGVEAFF.

The rearrangement links TRBV14 to TRBJ2-5; D call uncertain. The CDR3 spans 13 residues. Trimming shortened V by 0 bases and J by 4 bases, and 6 bases separated the two germline ends. Germline assignment: CDR1 SGHDN and CDR2 FVKESK. In nucleotides, the CDR3 is TGTGCCAGCAGCCAAGACCCAGCAGAGACCCAGTACTTC. Encoded protein: CASSQDPAETQYF.

The chain is built from TRBV18 and TRBJ2-1; D might be TRBD2 (7 bases). This CDR3 is 13 amino acids long. Trimming took 8 bases from V and 9 from J, leaving 17 bases between them. Germline V gives CDR1 KGHSH, CDR2 LQKENI. Here the CDR3 reads CASRGASLGEQFF. CDR3 sequence (DNA): TGTGCCAGCCGGGGGGCCTCCCTCGGTGAGCAGTTCTTC.

The chain links TRBV19 to TRBJ1-3; D is undetermined. The V gene's germline CDR1 is LNHDA and CDR2 SQIVND (reference sequence). CDR3 length: 17 amino acids. Trimming shortened V by 5 bases and J by 1 base, and 18 bases separated the two germline ends. The CDR3 bases are TGTGCCAGTAGTTACTACACCGGGGTTCTTTCTGGAAACACCATATATTTT. Amino acid sequence: CASSYYTGVLSGNTIYF.

The rearrangement joins TRBV7-3 to TRBJ2-3, with D perhaps matching TRBD1 or TRBD2 (7 bases each). Looked up from germline, CDR1 is SGHTA and CDR2 is FQGTGA. CDR3 size: 15 residues. V was pared by 5 bases and J by 0 bases, with 12 bases between. CDR3: CASSPGGGSTDTQYF. CDR3 coding DNA: TGTGCCAGCAGCCCAGGGGGGGGTAGCACAGATACGCAGTATTTT.